The 19 T cell receptor beta chains below come from one sample, sequenced in a study of siplizumab effects on memory and regulatory T cells. Sequencing was performed with immunoSEQ multiplex PCR; in TCRdb, only in-frame clones are kept and a portion is missing. The sample lists 15,000 to 20,000 clones; approximately 44% were seen once. These receptors' antigens are unknown. The authors cocultured the mixed lymphocyte reaction cells at 37 degrees C for around 6 days. Material: CFSE-low (dividing) CD4+ T cells sorted from an allogeneic mixed lymphocyte reaction. All receptors come from a human donor in good health; the cells came from an allogeneic mixed lymphocyte reaction. Some clones in this sample may be carry-over from other donors' samples.

The chain employs TRBV19 and TRBJ1-2; D perhaps matches TRBD1 (5 bases). With 7 bases removed from V and 4 bases from J, the gap between germline ends came to 19 bases. Germline V CDR1 and CDR2: LNHDA, SQIVND (reference sequence). This CDR3 comprises 15 residues. CDR3 in amino acids: CASTQTMGRGYGYTF. The DNA for the CDR3 is TGTGCCAGTACCCAAACCATGGGTAGGGGCTATGGCTACACCTTC. The complete variable domain, with remaining parts taken from reference TRBV19 and TRBJ1-2, reads DGGITQSPKYLFRKEGQNVTLSCEQNLNHDAMYWYRQDPGQGLRLIYYSQIVNDFQKGDIAEGYSVSREKKESFPLTVTSAQKNPTAFYLCASTQTMGRGYGYTFGSGTRLTVV.

By its share, this clone is medium-sized (0.01 to 0.1%). V gene TRBV19 combines with J gene TRBJ1-1; TRBD1 is a possible D gene (5 bases). The V end was cut by 8 bases, the J end by 0 bases, with 16 bases between. The CDR3 has 15 residues. Germline loops: CDR1 LNHDA, CDR2 SQIVND (reference sequence). CDR3 DNA sequence: TGTGCCAGTTACATTGGGGCAGGGATGAACACTGAAGCTTTCTTT. Translated: CASYIGAGMNTEAFF.

This clone was seen repeatedly, ten times or more. The chain uses TRBV6-1 and TRBJ2-5; D not resolved. Germline loops: CDR1 MNHNS, CDR2 SASEGT. The length of the CDR3 is 15 residues. V dropped 3 bases and J dropped 0 bases, with 11 bases sitting between them. CDR3 in amino acids: CASSEPGVYQETQYF. For the CDR3, the DNA is TGTGCCAGCAGTGAGCCAGGAGTGTACCAAGAGACCCAGTACTTC.

This clone was counted only a few times. This chain connects TRBV15 to TRBJ2-7; TRBD1 aligns across 10 bases. Per the germline V gene, CDR1 is LNHNV and CDR2 is YYDKDF (reference sequence). The length of the CDR3 is 15 residues. The ends lost 4 bases at V and 2 bases at J; junction bases unmatched: 5. CDR3 nucleotide sequence: TGTGCCACCAGCAATACCGGGACAGGGGCCTACGAGCAGTACTTC. It specifies CATSNTGTGAYEQYF.

The chain employs TRBV18 and TRBJ2-7, with a tentative D call TRBD1 (5 bases). The germline V gene has CDR1 KGHSH and CDR2 LQKENI. The CDR3 sequence is 12 residues long. V dropped 4 bases and J dropped 6 bases, with 10 bases sitting between them. This chain's CDR3 is CASSLQGPEQYF. The CDR3 DNA follows: TGTGCCAGCTCACTCCAGGGTCCCGAGCAGTACTTC. Using reference TRBV18 and TRBJ2-7 for the parts outside the CDR3, the full variable domain is NAGVMQNPRHLVRRRGQEARLRCSPMKGHSHVYWYRQLPEEGLKFMVYLQKENIIDESGMPKERFSAEFPKEGPSILRIQQVVRGDSAAYFCASSLQGPEQYFGPGTRLTVT.

Within the sample, this clone is medium-sized (0.01 to 0.1%). The rearrangement joins TRBV27 to TRBJ2-2; D gene uncertain. V was pared by 0 bases and J by 5 bases, with 7 bases between. Germline-derived CDR1 and CDR2 are MNHEY and SMNVEV (reference sequence). The CDR3 runs to 14 residues. The CDR3 protein is CASSLSIKTGELFF. CDR3 DNA sequence: TGTGCCAGCAGTTTATCGATTAAAACCGGGGAGCTGTTTTTT.

This chain connects TRBV11-1 to TRBJ2-7; tentatively, D is TRBD1 or TRBD2 (5 bases each). Germline loops: CDR1 SGHAT, CDR2 FQDESV (reference sequence). Trimming stripped 6 bases from V and 2 bases from J, with 17 bases between. The CDR3 consists of 15 residues. CDR3 DNA: TGTGCCAGCAGGCCGAGGCTGGGGGAAGCCTACGAGCAGTACTTC. This gives the protein CASRPRLGEAYEQYF. The entire variable domain, with the rest obtained from reference TRBV11-1 and TRBJ2-7, is as follows: EAEVAQSPRYKITEKSQAVAFWCDPISGHATLYWYRQILGQGPELLVQFQDESVVDDSQLPKDRFSAERLKGVDSTLKIQPAELGDSAMYLCASRPRLGEAYEQYFGPGTRLTVT.

CDR3 region: CAAGDYEQYF. The CDR3 coding sequence is TGTGCCGCTGGAGACTACGAGCAGTACTTC. The chain uses TRBV10-3 and TRBJ2-7; D uncertain. V lost 11 bases, J lost 3 bases, and 8 bases lay in between. The CDR3 consists of 10 residues. Germline assignment: CDR1 ENHRY and CDR2 SYGVKD.

The chain has TRBV2 and TRBJ2-2; 10 bases align to TRBD2. The CDR3 runs 16 residues. Germline CDR1 and CDR2: SNHLY and FYNNEI. V lost 5 bases, J lost 4 bases, and 7 bases stayed unmatched. The CDR3 bases are TGTGCCAGCAGTTCCCGACTAGCGGGTTTCACCGGGGAGCTGTTTTTT. It codes for CASSSRLAGFTGELFF.

This clone was detected only a few times. The CDR3 DNA follows: TGTGCCAGCAGTGACCCCCTGGGGGGCTACTACAATGAGCAGTTCTTC. Translation: CASSDPLGGYYNEQFF. The chain joins TRBV2 to TRBJ2-1; D is perhaps TRBD1 or TRBD2 (6 bases each). The CDR3 sequence is 16 residues long. Trimming shortened V by 3 bases and J by 3 bases, and 15 bases separated the two germline ends. Germline values: CDR1 SNHLY, CDR2 FYNNEI.

This sequence joins TRBV30 and TRBJ1-2, with 7 positions matching TRBD1. The germline CDR1 and CDR2 sequences are GTSNPN and SVGIG (reference sequence). CDR3 length: 11 residues. The junction had 8 bases not matched to a gene; V was cut back by 5 bases and J by 11 bases. The chain's CDR3 is CAWADRVYYTF. Here the CDR3 DNA reads TGTGCCTGGGCCGACAGGGTATATTACACCTTC.

The chain combines TRBV5-1 with TRBJ2-7; tentatively, D is TRBD1 or TRBD2 (6 bases each). The V gene's germline CDR1 is SGHRS and CDR2 YFSETQ. This CDR3 comprises 14 residues. V dropped 2 bases and J dropped 0 bases, with 9 bases sitting between them. CDR3 amino acids: CASSLGGFSYEQYF. DNA for the CDR3: TGCGCCAGCAGCTTAGGGGGGTTCTCCTACGAGCAGTACTTC.

The chain recombines TRBV6-1 with TRBJ2-1; 14 bases are a match to TRBD2. The CDR3 is 15 amino acids. J was trimmed by 7 bases and V by 6 bases; bases with no gene match: 5. Per germline, CDR1 MNHNS and CDR2 SASEGT. This chain's CDR3 is CASRLTSGRVNEQFF. The CDR3 bases are TGTGCCAGCAGATTGACTAGCGGGAGGGTGAATGAGCAGTTCTTC.

The J gene is TRBJ1-2, the V gene TRBV6-5; TRBD1 aligns across 9 bases. V trimming: 10 bases; J trimming: 2 bases; junction bases outside the gene matches: 8. Looked up from germline, CDR1 is MNHEY and CDR2 is SVGAGI. The CDR3 covers 14 residues. This CDR3 is CATLSGTGNYGYTF. CDR3 DNA sequence: TGTGCCACCCTCTCCGGGACAGGGAACTATGGCTACACCTTC.

This clone was recorded many times. V gene TRBV9 combines with J gene TRBJ1-5; the D is unclear. V lost 4 bases and J lost 7, with 12 bases in between. The CDR3 runs to 13 residues. Germline-derived CDR1 and CDR2 are SGDLS and YYNGEE. The CDR3 coding sequence is TGTGCCAGCAGCCCAACGGTGGGACAGCCCCAGCATTTT. Encoded protein: CASSPTVGQPQHF.

This clone appeared a few times. CDR3 nucleotide sequence: TGTGCCTGGAGTACCTACAATGAGCAGTTCTTC. Encoded protein: CAWSTYNEQFF. V gene TRBV30 combines with J gene TRBJ2-1, with D uncertain. Per germline, CDR1 GTSNPN and CDR2 SVGIG (reference sequence). The CDR3 contains 11 residues. V lost 2 bases to trimming and J lost 2 bases, with 1 base between them.

This clone was detected a few times. The rearrangement joins TRBV7-9 to TRBJ1-1; D is perhaps TRBD1 (6 bases). Germline V gives CDR1 SEHNR, CDR2 FQNEAQ (reference sequence). V lost 7 bases to trimming and J lost 4 bases, with 13 bases between them. The CDR3 has 13 amino acids. In nucleotides, the CDR3 is TGTGCCAGCACCCCCACAGGGAGCACTGAAGCTTTCTTT. It is translated as CASTPTGSTEAFF. Based on the CDR3 plus reference TRBV7-9 and TRBJ1-1, the full variable domain is DTGVSQNPRHKITKRGQNVTFRCDPISEHNRLYWYRQTLGQGPEFLTYFQNEAQLEKSRLLSDRFSAERPKGSFSTLEIQRTEQGDSAMYLCASTPTGSTEAFFGQGTRLTVV.

This clone was seen at least ten times. The V gene is TRBV7-9, the J gene TRBJ2-5; no clear D. With 10 bases removed from V and 4 bases from J, the gap between germline ends came to 13 bases. This CDR3 spans 12 amino acids. Germline V lookup: CDR1 SEHNR, CDR2 FQNEAQ (reference sequence). The CDR3 DNA is TGTGCCACACCCCAATCGGGAGAGACCCAGTACTTC. It codes for CATPQSGETQYF.

The sample holds many counts of this clone. The chain combines TRBV21-1 with TRBJ2-3; the listed D gene, TRBD2, was not tested against the DNA. TRBV21-1 is assigned pseudogene status. The CDR3 has 19 residues. CDR3 amino acids: CASSSVPSSGRAGTDTQYF. The CDR3 DNA reads TGTGCCAGCAGCTCCGTCCCCTCTAGCGGGAGGGCGGGGACAGATACGCAGTATTTT.